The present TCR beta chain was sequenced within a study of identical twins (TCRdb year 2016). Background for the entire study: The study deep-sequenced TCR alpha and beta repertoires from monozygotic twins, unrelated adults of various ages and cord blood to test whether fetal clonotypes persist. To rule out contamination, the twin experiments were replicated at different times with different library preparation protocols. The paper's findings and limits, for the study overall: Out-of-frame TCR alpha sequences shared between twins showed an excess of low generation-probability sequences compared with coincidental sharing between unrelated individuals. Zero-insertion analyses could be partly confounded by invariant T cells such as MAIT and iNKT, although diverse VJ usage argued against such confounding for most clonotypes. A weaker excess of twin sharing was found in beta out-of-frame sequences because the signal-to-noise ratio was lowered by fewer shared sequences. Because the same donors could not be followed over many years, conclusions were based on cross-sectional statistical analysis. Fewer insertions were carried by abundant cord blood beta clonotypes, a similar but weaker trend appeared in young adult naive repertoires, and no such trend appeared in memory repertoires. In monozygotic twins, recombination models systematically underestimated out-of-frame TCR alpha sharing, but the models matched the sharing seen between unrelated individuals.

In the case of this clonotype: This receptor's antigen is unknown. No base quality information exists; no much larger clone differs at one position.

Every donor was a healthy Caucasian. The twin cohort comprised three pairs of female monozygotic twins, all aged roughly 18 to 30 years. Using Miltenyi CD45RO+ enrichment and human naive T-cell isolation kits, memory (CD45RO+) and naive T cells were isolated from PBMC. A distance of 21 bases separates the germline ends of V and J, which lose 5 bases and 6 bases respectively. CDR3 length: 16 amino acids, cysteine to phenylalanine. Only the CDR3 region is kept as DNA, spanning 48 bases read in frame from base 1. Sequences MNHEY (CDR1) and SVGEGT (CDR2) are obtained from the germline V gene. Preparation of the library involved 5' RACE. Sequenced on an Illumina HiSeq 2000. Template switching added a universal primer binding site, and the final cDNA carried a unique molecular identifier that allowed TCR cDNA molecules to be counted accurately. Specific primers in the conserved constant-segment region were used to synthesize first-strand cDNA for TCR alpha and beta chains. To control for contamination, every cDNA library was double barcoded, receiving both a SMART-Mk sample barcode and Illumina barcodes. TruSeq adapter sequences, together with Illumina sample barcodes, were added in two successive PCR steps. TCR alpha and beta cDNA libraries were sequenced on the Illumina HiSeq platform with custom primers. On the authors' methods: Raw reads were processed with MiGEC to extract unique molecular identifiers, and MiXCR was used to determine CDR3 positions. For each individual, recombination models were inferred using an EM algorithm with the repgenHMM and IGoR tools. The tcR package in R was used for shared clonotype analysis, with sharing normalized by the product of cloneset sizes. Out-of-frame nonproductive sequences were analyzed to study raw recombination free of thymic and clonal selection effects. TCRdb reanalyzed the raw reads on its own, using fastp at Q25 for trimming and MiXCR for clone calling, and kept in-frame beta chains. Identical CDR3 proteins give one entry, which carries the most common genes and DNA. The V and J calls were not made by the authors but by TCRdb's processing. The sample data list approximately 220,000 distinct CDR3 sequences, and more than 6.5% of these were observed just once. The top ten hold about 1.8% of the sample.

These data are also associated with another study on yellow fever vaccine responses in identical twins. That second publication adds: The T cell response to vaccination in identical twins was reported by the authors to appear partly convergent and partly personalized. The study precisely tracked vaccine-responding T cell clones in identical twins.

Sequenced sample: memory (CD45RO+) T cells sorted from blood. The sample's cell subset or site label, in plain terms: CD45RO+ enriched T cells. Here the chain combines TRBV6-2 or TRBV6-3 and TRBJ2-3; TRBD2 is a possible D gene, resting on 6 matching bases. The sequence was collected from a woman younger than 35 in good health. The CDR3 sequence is CASSLWRGRGSDTQYF. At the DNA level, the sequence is TGTGCCAGCAGTCTCTGGAGGGGTAGAGGTTCGGATACGCAGTATTTT.